A selection of T cell receptor beta chains follows, all from one sample in a study of T cell responses to AZD1222 COVID-19 vaccine. TCRdb's copy holds only in-frame clones and misses some; the assay was immunoSEQ multiplex PCR. The top ten clones hold around 0.57% of a sample with 250,000 to 300,000 clones, about 94% of them seen once. Sequenced here: peripheral blood, sampled 28 days after the second AZD1222 dose. The receptors derive from an adult who received the AZD1222 COVID-19 vaccine. The CDR3 runs from the conserved cysteine through the conserved F or W. The D gene is left open where the match is weak. Clone sizes are given selectively: once, few, many, or a class where the clone is expanded.

>TRBJ2-1|NA|NA|TRBV7-2
TGTGCCAGCAGCTTAGTCAGTAGCCTCAATGAGCAGTTCTTC
CASSLVSSLNEQFF
>TRBJ2-7|NA|NA|TRBV28
TGTGCCAGCAGTTTATGGACTAACTCCTACGAGCAGTACTTC
CASSLWTNSYEQYF
>TRBJ1-5|NA|NA|TRBV6-5
TGTGCCAGCAGTTACTCGGCCCTCGGGGATAGGCATTTT
CASSYSALGDRHF
>TRBJ2-7|NA|NA|TRBV2
TGTGCCAGCAGCCCCTCTTCGACAGGAAGGCATTCCTACTACGAGCAGTACTTC
CASSPSSTGRHSYYEQYF
>TRBJ2-5|TRBD2|NA|TRBV3-1/TRBV3-2
TGTGCCAGCAGCCTGGGACTAGCGGGGGGCTCGGGAGAGACCCAGTACTTC
CASSLGLAGGSGETQYF
>TRBJ2-3|NA|NA|TRBV29-1
TGCAGCGTTTGGTTTCACACAGATACGCAGTATTTT
CSVWFHTDTQYF
>TRBJ2-1|NA|once|TRBV25-1
TGTGCCAGCAGTAGGAATGAGCAGTTCTTC
CASSRNEQFF
>TRBJ1-3|NA|NA|TRBV6-5
TGTGCCAGCAGACAGGGAGCAGGAAACACCATATATTTT
CASRQGAGNTIYF
>TRBJ2-7|TRBD2|NA|TRBV5-4
TGTGCCAGCAGCTCGGCTAGCGGGACCTACGAGCAGTACTTC
CASSSASGTYEQYF
>TRBJ1-1|NA|NA|TRBV12-3/TRBV12-4
TGTGCCAGCAGTTTGACAATGAACACTGAAGCTTTCTTT
CASSLTMNTEAFF
>TRBJ2-2|TRBD2|NA|TRBV28
TGTGCCAGCAGTCGGCGACTAGCGGGGGGCTATCGGAACACCGGGGAGCTGTTTTTT
CASSRRLAGGYRNTGELFF
>TRBJ2-6|NA|NA|TRBV5-6
TGTGCCAGCAGCTTGGCCGGCAGCTCTGGGGCCAACGTCCTGACTTTC
CASSLAGSSGANVLTF
>TRBJ2-7|NA|NA|TRBV6-5
TGTGCCAGCAGTCCTGCCCGGATATACGAGCAGTACTTC
CASSPARIYEQYF
>TRBJ2-5|NA|NA|TRBV7-3
TGTGCCAGCAGCTTAACGGACCAAGAGACCCAGTACTTC
CASSLTDQETQYF
>TRBJ1-3|NA|NA|TRBV4-3
TGCGCCAGCAGCCAAGATAGTCGACAGTTTGGAAACACCATATATTTT
CASSQDSRQFGNTIYF
>TRBJ1-3|NA|once|TRBV5-1
TGCGCCAGCAGTCTGGGGACGGTGGGAAACACCATATATTTT
CASSLGTVGNTIYF
>TRBJ2-1|TRBD2|NA|TRBV7-6
TGTGCCAGCAGCCTGGGGCGGGAGAACTACAATGAGCAGTTCTTC
CASSLGRENYNEQFF
>TRBJ1-4|TRBD1|NA|TRBV9
TGTGCCAGCAGCGTAGATGGGACAGGGAATGAAAAACTGTTTTTT
CASSVDGTGNEKLFF
>TRBJ1-2|TRBD1|NA|TRBV28
TGTGCCAGCAGTTCTACAACAGGGGTCGGATTTGACTATGGCTACACCTTC
CASSSTTGVGFDYGYTF
>TRBJ1-5|NA|once|TRBV24-1
TGTGCCACCAGTGATTTCAACCAGCCCCAGCATTTT
CATSDFNQPQHF
>TRBJ2-7|NA|NA|TRBV3-1/TRBV3-2
TGTGCCAGCAGCCAAGCAGACGGATCCTACGAGCAGTACTTC
CASSQADGSYEQYF
>TRBJ2-3|NA|NA|TRBV28
TGTGCCAGCGGCACCGGTACCGCAGATACGCAGTATTTT
CASGTGTADTQYF
>TRBJ2-6|NA|NA|TRBV9
TGTGCCAGCAGCGCCGGGGGAGACACCAACGTCCTGACTTTC
CASSAGGDTNVLTF
>TRBJ1-3|NA|NA|TRBV30
TGTGCCTGGAGTGTATCTGGAAACACCATATATTTT
CAWSVSGNTIYF
>TRBJ1-5|NA|NA|TRBV19
TGTGCCAGTGTACAAAGCCCCGGGGTAGCTGTTTTGTCGCCCCAGCATTTT
CASVQSPGVAVLSPQHF
>TRBJ1-5|NA|NA|TRBV12-3/TRBV12-4
TGTGCCAGCAGTCCTGGGGAGGGTCAGCCCCAGCATTTT
CASSPGEGQPQHF
>TRBJ1-1|NA|once|TRBV5-1
TGCGCCAGCACCCTGGACGGATCGAACACTGAAGCTTTCTTT
CASTLDGSNTEAFF
>TRBJ1-5|NA|NA|TRBV10-1
TGCGCCAGCAGTGTAGAGGGCCAGGATCATAGCAATCAGCCCCAGCATTTT
CASSVEGQDHSNQPQHF
>TRBJ2-3|TRBD2|NA|TRBV10-3
TGTGCCATCAGTAAACTCGAAACGGGACTAGCGGGGGGAGATACGCAGTATTTT
CAISKLETGLAGGDTQYF
>TRBJ1-2|NA|NA|TRBV14
TGTGCCAGCAGCCAGGGGGCGGCGGGCGGCTACACCTTC
CASSQGAAGGYTF
>TRBJ1-4|NA|NA|TRBV7-8
TGTGCCAGCAGCAGAGATGGGGGGCGCGGTGAAAAACTGTTTTTT
CASSRDGGRGEKLFF
>TRBJ2-3|NA|few|TRBV27
TGTGCCAGCGGGTTACTAGCTTTCACAGATACGCAGTATTTT
CASGLLAFTDTQYF
>TRBJ2-1|NA|few|TRBV21-1
TGTGCCAGCAGCAACAATGAGCAGTTCTTC
CASSNNEQFF
>TRBJ1-5|NA|once|TRBV7-2
TGTGCCAGCAGCTTAGTTGGTGGGGGTCAGCCCCAGCATTTT
CASSLVGGGQPQHF
>TRBJ2-1|NA|NA|TRBV10-2
TGCGCCAGCAGTGAGTCATGGAATGAGCAGTTCTTC
CASSESWNEQFF
>TRBJ1-4|NA|NA|TRBV13
TGTGCCAGCAGCCCTTGGGCAGGGAAGGGTGAAAAACTGTTTTTT
CASSPWAGKGEKLFF
>TRBJ1-2|NA|NA|TRBV5-1
TGCGCCAGCACACCGGGCAGGGGAGGCTATGGCTACACCTTC
CASTPGRGGYGYTF
>TRBJ2-7|NA|NA|TRBV2
TGTGCCAGCAGCGCCGGGCAGCCCTACCTCTACGAGCAGTACTTC
CASSAGQPYLYEQYF
>TRBJ1-6|TRBD1|NA|TRBV7-8
TGTGCCAGCAGCGGACGGGGACAGGGGGCCCGTACTAGGATCCCCCTCCACTTT
CASSGRGQGARTRIPLHF
>TRBJ2-7|TRBD1|NA|TRBV18
TGTGCCAGCTCACCACCGGGACAGGCGTCCTACGAGCAGTACTTC
CASSPPGQASYEQYF
>TRBJ2-1|NA|NA|TRBV6-2/TRBV6-3
TGTGCCAGCAGTCGGGCAGGTCGTTACAATGAGCAGTTCTTC
CASSRAGRYNEQFF
>TRBJ2-2|NA|NA|TRBV2
TGTGCCAGCGGGGGTCCCGGGGAGCTGTTTTTT
CASGGPGELFF
>TRBJ1-4|TRBD1|NA|TRBV18
TGTGCCAGCTCACCACCGGGACAGGGTCAAGAAAAACTGTTTTTT
CASSPPGQGQEKLFF
>TRBJ2-1|NA|NA|TRBV2
TGTGCCAGCAGTGAGCAACAGGGAACCTACAATGAGCAGTTCTTC
CASSEQQGTYNEQFF
>TRBJ1-3|NA|NA|TRBV9
TGTGCCAGCAGCCCCCAGGACAGCCTCTCTGGAAACACCATATATTTT
CASSPQDSLSGNTIYF
>TRBJ1-2|NA|NA|TRBV11-2
TGTGCCAGCAGCCTTAGTTTCGGACAGTATGGCTACACCTTC
CASSLSFGQYGYTF
>TRBJ2-7|NA|NA|TRBV27
TGTGCCAGCAGTTTACATAGTAACTACGAGCAGTACTTC
CASSLHSNYEQYF
>TRBJ2-3|NA|NA|TRBV5-4
TGTGCCAGCAGCTTGCCTCGCGGGAGCACAGATACGCAGTATTTT
CASSLPRGSTDTQYF
>TRBJ1-5|NA|NA|TRBV9
TGTGCCAGCAGCGCGTTAGACACCAATCAGCCCCAGCATTTT
CASSALDTNQPQHF
>TRBJ1-1|NA|NA|TRBV6-6
TGTGCCAGCAGTTCCGGGGTGAACACTGAAGCTTTCTTT
CASSSGVNTEAFF
>TRBJ1-3|NA|NA|TRBV9
TGTGCCAGCAGCGTAGACAGCTCTGGAAACACCATATATTTT
CASSVDSSGNTIYF
>TRBJ1-1|NA|NA|TRBV6-6
TGTGCCAGCAGTTACCGGGGGCCCCGTGAGCCGGCTGAAGCTTTCTTT
CASSYRGPREPAEAFF
>TRBJ1-2|TRBD1|NA|TRBV10-3
TGTGCCATCAGCCAGGGACAGGGCCTCTTCTATGGCTACACCTTC
CAISQGQGLFYGYTF
>TRBJ2-7|NA|NA|TRBV27
TGTGCCAGCAGTCCTACTACTCCCTCCTACGAGCAGTACTTC
CASSPTTPSYEQYF
>TRBJ2-7|NA|NA|TRBV21-1
TGTGCCAGCAGCAAAGAACAGGATACCTACGAGCAGTACTTC
CASSKEQDTYEQYF
>TRBJ2-1|NA|NA|TRBV27
TGTGCCAGCAGTCCCCGACCGCCGAGCTCCTACAATGAGCAGTTCTTC
CASSPRPPSSYNEQFF
>TRBJ1-2|NA|few|TRBV11-3
TGTGCCAGCAGCTTAGATCGAGAAGTGGGCCGTACCTCTTGGGGCTACACCTTC
CASSLDREVGRTSWGYTF
>TRBJ1-5|NA|NA|TRBV21-1
TGTGCCAGCAGCAAAGACGGAGGGACAGGGACCAATCAGCCCCAGCATTTT
CASSKDGGTGTNQPQHF
>TRBJ1-1|NA|NA|TRBV19
TGTGCCACCACGTTGGAGGCGCGCACTGAAGCTTTCTTT
CATTLEARTEAFF
>TRBJ1-5|NA|NA|TRBV3-1/TRBV3-2
TGTGCCAGCAGCCAACAGGCGAGCAATCAGCCCCAGCATTTT
CASSQQASNQPQHF